The 21 T cell receptor beta chains below all came from one sample that was sequenced in a study of STAT5B mutations in CD4+ large granular lymphocyte leukemia. Generated by immunoSEQ multiplex PCR, the TCRdb table keeps only in-frame clones and is missing some. This sample has tens of thousands of clones, with more than 80% found just once. The sequenced sample consisted of CD4+ T cells from blood buffy coats. The receptors come from a human donor in good health.

The chain carries TRBV5-1 and TRBJ2-7; maybe TRBD2 (6 bases). CDR3 length equals 11 residues. CDR1 SGHRS and CDR2 YFSETQ come from the germline V gene. Between the trimmed V and J ends, which lost 2 bases and 6 bases, there was a span of 6 bases. The CDR3 spells CASSFGGEQYF. The CDR3 nucleotides read TGCGCCAGCAGCTTCGGGGGCGAGCAGTACTTC.

The gene calls are TRBV5-1 and TRBJ1-1, with TRBD1 identical over 7 bases. The CDR3 consists of 13 residues. In germline, CDR1 is SGHRS, CDR2 YFSETQ. The V segment lost 7 bases and the J segment 1 base; nucleotides outside the gene matches: 4. The CDR3 sequence: CASQGGPNTEAFF. DNA for the CDR3: TGCGCCAGCCAAGGGGGCCCGAACACTGAAGCTTTCTTT. Variable domain in full (rest from reference TRBV5-1 and TRBJ1-1): KAGVTQTPRYLIKTRGQQVTLSCSPISGHRSVSWYQQTPGQGLQFLFEYFSETQRNKGNFPGRFSGRQFSNSRSEMNVSTLELGDSALYLCASQGGPNTEAFFGQGTRLTVV.

This clone has more than one count but fewer than ten. The chain couples TRBV6-5 to TRBJ1-2, with unresolved D. Germline V CDR1 and CDR2: MNHEY, SVGAGI. V lost 7 bases, J lost 8 bases, and 11 bases lay in between. The CDR3 covers 11 residues. For the CDR3, the DNA is TGTGCCAGCAAATATGAGGGAGGCTACACCTTC. It translates to CASKYEGGYTF.

J is TRBJ2-1 and V is TRBV18; TRBD1 matches at 8 bases. The V gene's germline CDR1 is KGHSH and CDR2 LQKENI. V lost 6 bases and J lost 7; bases outside the gene matches: 8. This CDR3 has 14 residues. The CDR3 sequence is CASSPRTGRNEQFF. The DNA of the CDR3 is TGTGCCAGCTCTCCTCGGACAGGGAGGAATGAGCAGTTCTTC.

This chain uses TRBV7-2 with TRBJ1-1; D might be TRBD1 (6 bases). Germline V gene lookup returns CDR1 SGHTA and CDR2 FQGNSA. V was shortened by 5 bases and J by 10 bases, with 20 bases between the two germline ends. There are 14 residues in the CDR3. The CDR3 bases are TGTGCCAGCAGCGAACGACAGGTCCTGAAGGGAGCTTTCTTT. Encoded protein: CASSERQVLKGAFF.

Written as DNA, the CDR3 is TGCGCCAGCAGCTTTTCCGGGACAGGAAACACCGGGGAGCTGTTTTTT. Translated: CASSFSGTGNTGELFF. V usage is TRBV5-1 and J usage is TRBJ2-2; 8 bases match TRBD1. The J segment lost 2 bases and the V segment lost 2 bases, leaving 5 bases of the junction unmatched. Germline assignment: CDR1 SGHRS and CDR2 YFSETQ. The CDR3 spans 16 residues.

The rearrangement links TRBV10-3 to TRBJ2-5; D might be TRBD2 (5 bases). Trimming shortened V by 10 bases and J by 3 bases, and 15 bases separated the two germline ends. The CDR3 is 13 amino acids. Per the germline V gene, CDR1 is ENHRY and CDR2 is SYGVKD. The CDR3 spells CATRTVGEETQYF. CDR3 coding DNA: TGTGCCACCAGGACCGTCGGGGAAGAGACCCAGTACTTC.

For this clone: In the same sample, other DNA sequences code for this CDR3. V is TRBV14 and J is TRBJ2-5; no clear D. This CDR3 is 11 amino acids long. Germline V gene data show CDR1 as SGHDN and CDR2 as FVKESK. V was cut by 3 bases and J by 2 bases, with 1 base left in between. This chain's CDR3 is CASSQQETQYF. The CDR3 nucleotides read TGTGCCAGCAGCCAGCAAGAGACCCAGTACTTC.

DNA of the CDR3: TGTGCCGGTTCAGGAGGGAGTGTTGGGGAGACCCAGTACTTC. As protein: CAGSGGSVGETQYF. The rearrangement joins TRBV7-8 to TRBJ2-5; weak D call: TRBD2 (6 bases). Germline V lookup: CDR1 SGHVS, CDR2 FQNEAQ. The CDR3 sequence is 14 residues long. Trimming shortened V by 11 bases and J by 5 bases, and 21 bases separated the two germline ends.

This sequence joins TRBV30 and TRBJ2-4, with 10 bases fitting TRBD2. Germline V gene lookup returns CDR1 GTSNPN and CDR2 SVGIG (reference sequence). The CDR3 is 12 residues long. With 5 bases clipped from V and 9 bases from J, the junction kept 4 bases outside the gene matches. The CDR3 is CAWGTSVFIQYF. CDR3 coding DNA: TGTGCCTGGGGGACTAGCGTCTTCATTCAGTACTTC.

The rearrangement links TRBV19 to TRBJ2-5; D is uncertain. The ends were cut back, 4 bases at V and 0 bases at J, with 12 bases in the middle. Germline V CDR1 and CDR2: LNHDA, SQIVND (reference sequence). The CDR3 sequence is 15 residues long. CDR3 bases: TGTGCCAGTAGTAGGAATTCTGGCCACCAAGAGACCCAGTACTTC. This gives the protein CASSRNSGHQETQYF.

The gene calls are TRBV28 and TRBJ1-4; TRBD1 might be the D (5 bases). V was trimmed by 6 bases and J by 4 bases, leaving 12 bases between them. Germline V gene sequence: CDR1 MDHEN, CDR2 SYDVKM. The CDR3 sequence is 14 residues long. CDR3 bases: TGTGCCAGCAGCGGTTCGGGGGATAATGAAAAACTGTTTTTT. This translates into CASSGSGDNEKLFF.

V usage is TRBV28 and J usage is TRBJ1-4; no reliable D call. The germline V and J ends were trimmed by 4 bases and 8 bases, with 5 bases remaining between them. The CDR3 length is 11 residues. Germline lookup yields CDR1 MDHEN and CDR2 SYDVKM. CDR3 coding DNA: TGTGCCAGCAGTTACAAGGAAAAACTGTTTTTT. It encodes CASSYKEKLFF.

This clone was observed a few times. The chain is built from TRBV11-2 and TRBJ1-4; TRBD1 matches 8 bases. V was pared by 8 bases and J by 7 bases, with 12 bases of the junction left unmatched. Germline V gene sequence: CDR1 SGHAT, CDR2 FQNNGV. The CDR3 is made up of 15 amino acids. The CDR3 sequence: CASSKRRTGTEKLFF. CDR3 DNA: TGTGCCAGCTCGAAGCGCCGGACAGGGACTGAAAAACTGTTTTTT.

This clone showed up just a few times. The chain has TRBV30 and TRBJ1-5; TRBD1 agrees at 7 bases. The CDR3 extends over 15 amino acids. V lost 0 bases and J lost 4; bases outside the gene matches: 6. Per germline, CDR1 GTSNPN and CDR2 SVGIG (reference sequence). The CDR3 DNA follows: TGTGCCTGGAGTGTACAAGGGGGCGAGAATCAGCCCCAGCATTTT. As protein: CAWSVQGGENQPQHF.

The chain joins TRBV2 to TRBJ1-2; D is unclear. CDR3 size: 15 residues. Between the trimmed V and J ends, which lost 4 bases and 3 bases, there was a span of 15 bases. Germline values: CDR1 SNHLY, CDR2 FYNNEI. CDR3 bases: TGTGCCAGCAGTGCCTACGGAATTGGAGACTATGGCTACACCTTC. It translates to CASSAYGIGDYGYTF.

The V call is TRBV4-1, the J call TRBJ2-7, with D perhaps matching TRBD1 or TRBD2 (5 bases each). Germline V gives CDR1 MGHRA, CDR2 YSYEKL. This CDR3 has 18 residues. The V and J ends lost 0 bases and 5 bases respectively, with 23 bases between them. DNA for the CDR3: TGCGCCAGCAGCCAAGATGAGCTCAGGAGGTTCAAGGGGAACGAGCAGTACTTC. This sequence encodes CASSQDELRRFKGNEQYF.

The rearrangement joins TRBV2 to TRBJ2-2, with 10 bases matching TRBD1. Per the germline V gene, CDR1 is SNHLY and CDR2 is FYNNEI. The CDR3 loop spans 15 amino acids. Trimming removed 8 bases from V and 5 bases from J; junction bases left unmatched: 8. CDR3 loop: CASSARTGGTGELFF. The CDR3 nucleotides are TGTGCCAGCTCGGCTAGGACAGGGGGAACCGGGGAGCTGTTTTTT.

V usage is TRBV27 and J usage is TRBJ2-4; TRBD2 matches 9 bases. CDR1 and CDR2 (germline): MNHEY, SMNVEV (reference sequence). The J segment lost 3 bases and the V segment lost 4 bases, leaving 7 bases of the junction unmatched. This CDR3 has 16 residues. The CDR3 is CASSSLAGWVKNIQYF. CDR3 DNA: TGTGCCAGCAGTTCCCTAGCGGGATGGGTCAAAAACATTCAGTACTTC.

V and J are TRBV5-1 and TRBJ2-5; D uncertain. The V and J ends lost 4 bases and 0 bases respectively, with 4 bases between them. The V gene's germline CDR1 is SGHRS and CDR2 YFSETQ. The CDR3 has 12 residues. CDR3 region: CASSPDQETQYF. The CDR3 DNA is TGCGCCAGCAGCCCTGACCAAGAGACCCAGTACTTC.

The chain combines TRBV7-2 with TRBJ2-2, with 11 nucleotides matching TRBD2. This CDR3 is 16 amino acids long. V was pared by 3 bases and J by 6 bases, with 6 bases of the junction left unmatched. In germline, CDR1 is SGHTA, CDR2 FQGNSA. The chain's CDR3 is CASSFLAGGWAGELFF. Written as DNA, the CDR3 is TGTGCCAGCAGCTTCCTAGCGGGAGGTTGGGCCGGGGAGCTGTTTTTT. Combining the CDR3 with reference TRBV7-2 and TRBJ2-2 gives the whole variable domain GAGVSQSPSNKVTEKGKDVELRCDPISGHTALYWYRQSLGQGLEFLIYFQGNSAPDKSGLPSDRFSAERTGGSVSTLTIQRTQQEDSAVYLCASSFLAGGWAGELFFGEGSRLTVL.